Each of the 25 T cell receptor beta chains below was sequenced from the same sample in a study of cytomegalovirus exposure and HLA in healthy donors. PCR was performed using 60 Vbeta and 13 Jbeta primers. Assay: immunoSEQ multiplex PCR; the TCRdb copy retains only in-frame clones and omits some. This sample's table reports approximately 50,000 clones. The sequenced material came from PBMCs. Every receptor here comes from a male donor in good health and CMV-seronegative.

The CDR3 reads CSVVLGEETQYF. The CDR3 DNA reads TGCAGCGTTGTACTAGGAGAAGAGACCCAGTACTTC. The chain carries TRBV29-1 and TRBJ2-5; D possibly corresponds to TRBD2 (5 bases). Trimming shortened V by 4 bases and J by 3 bases, and 9 bases separated the two germline ends. Germline V gene data show CDR1 as SQVTM and CDR2 as ANQGSEA. The CDR3 covers 12 residues.

The chain combines TRBV5-1 with TRBJ1-5; 7 bases are a match to TRBD1. Trimming cost V 6 bases and J 1 base; bases outside gene matches: 4. The CDR3 extends over 14 amino acids. Germline loops: CDR1 SGHRS, CDR2 YFSETQ. The CDR3 is CASIGGGSNQPQHF. The CDR3 nucleotides are TGCGCCAGCATAGGAGGGGGCAGCAATCAGCCCCAGCATTTT.

The chain is built from TRBV9 and TRBJ1-3, with 7 bases matching TRBD1. V gave up 4 bases and J gave up 2 bases; unmatched junction bases: 6. The CDR3 has 15 amino acids. Germline CDR1 reads SGDLS; CDR2 reads YYNGEE. CDR3 in DNA: TGTGCCAGCAGCTCCTCCGGGACAGCTGGAAACACCATATATTTT. Protein: CASSSSGTAGNTIYF.

The V call is TRBV6-1, the J call TRBJ2-2, with 9 bases aligning to TRBD2. Per germline, CDR1 MNHNS and CDR2 SASEGT. CDR3 length: 14 residues. The V gene end was trimmed by 7 bases and the J gene end by 5 bases; junction bases not matched to a gene: 5. In DNA form, the CDR3 reads TGTGCCAGCATCAGGCTAGCGGGGACCGGGGAGCTGTTTTTT. It codes for CASIRLAGTGELFF.

The chain employs TRBV6-1 and TRBJ2-7, with D possibly being TRBD1 (6 bases). CDR3 length: 14 residues. Germline V gene lookup returns CDR1 MNHNS and CDR2 SASEGT. V was cut by 2 bases and J by 5 bases, with 13 bases left in between. The CDR3 loop reads CASSELTGFNEQYF. The CDR3 DNA follows: TGTGCCAGCAGTGAATTAACAGGGTTCAACGAGCAGTACTTC.

The rearrangement joins TRBV6-1 to TRBJ1-5; weak D call: TRBD1 (6 bases). Germline loops: CDR1 MNHNS, CDR2 SASEGT. V shed 4 bases and J shed 4 bases, with 17 bases lying between them. The CDR3 has 16 amino acids. CDR3 coding DNA: TGTGCCAGCAGTGCTACCGGGACAAGGTATAATCAGCCCCAGCATTTT. It is translated as CASSATGTRYNQPQHF.

The chain joins TRBV13 to TRBJ1-1; a possible D gene is TRBD1 (6 bases). This CDR3 spans 15 amino acids. CDR1 is PRHDT, CDR2 FYEKMQ, per germline (reference sequence). Trimming stripped 5 bases from V and 1 base from J, with 14 bases between. CDR3 residues: CASSPQTGRNTEAFF. The CDR3 DNA reads TGTGCCAGCAGCCCACAGACAGGTAGGAACACTGAAGCTTTCTTT.

The chain recombines TRBV15 with TRBJ1-5; D perhaps matches TRBD1 (6 bases). The CDR3 length is 15 residues. Germline V lookup: CDR1 LNHNV, CDR2 YYDKDF (reference sequence). V shed 0 bases and J shed 6 bases, with 12 bases lying between them. As DNA, the CDR3 is TGTGCCACCAGCAGAGATCTCAACAGGGTTCAGCCCCAGCATTTT. The encoded protein is CATSRDLNRVQPQHF.

The chain joins TRBV4-2 to TRBJ2-7; D not certain. Germline V CDR1 and CDR2: LGHNA, YNFKEQ. The CDR3 has 14 residues. V was trimmed by 0 bases and J by 2 bases, leaving 8 bases between them. The CDR3 DNA sequence: TGTGCCAGCAGCCAAGAAACCGCGGCCTACGAGCAGTACTTC. Amino acid sequence: CASSQETAAYEQYF.

The V call is TRBV5-1, the J call TRBJ1-1; a weak D match, TRBD1 (5 bases). In germline, CDR1 is SGHRS, CDR2 YFSETQ. Trimming left V 4 bases short and J 3 bases short, with 16 bases between. The CDR3 has 15 amino acids. The CDR3 DNA is TGCGCCAGCAGCATTAACAGGCCGGTAGACACTGAAGCTTTCTTT. Translating gives CASSINRPVDTEAFF.

The J gene is TRBJ2-1, the V gene TRBV18; 7 bases are shared with TRBD1. Germline CDR1 KGHSH, CDR2 LQKENI. The V segment lost 3 bases and the J segment 7 bases; nucleotides outside the gene matches: 9. The CDR3 covers 15 residues. The CDR3 loop is CASSPGTAFWNEQFF. The CDR3 bases are TGTGCCAGCTCACCGGGGACAGCCTTTTGGAATGAGCAGTTCTTC.

The chain recombines TRBV7-6 with TRBJ1-1; D not certain. CDR3 length: 11 amino acids. V was shortened by 1 base and J by 11 bases, with 8 bases between the two germline ends. CDR1 is SGHVS, CDR2 FNYEAQ, per germline. CDR3 DNA: TGTGCCAGCAGCTTAGGAGGGTTGGCTTTCTTT. Translating it yields CASSLGGLAFF.

V usage is TRBV19 and J usage is TRBJ2-5, with D possibly matching TRBD1 (6 bases). The CDR3 has 13 amino acids. V lost 9 bases and J 4 bases, leaving 15 bases between the germline ends. The germline CDR1 and CDR2 sequences are LNHDA and SQIVND (reference sequence). Written as DNA, the CDR3 is TGTGCCAGCGCCCCTACAGGGCCAGAGACCCAGTACTTC. Protein: CASAPTGPETQYF.

The chain recombines TRBV4-1 with TRBJ1-4; tentatively, D is TRBD1 (6 bases). Germline CDR1 MGHRA, CDR2 YSYEKL. This CDR3 has 19 residues. The V end was cut by 2 bases, the J end by 0 bases, with 19 bases between. This CDR3 reads CASSQPTGLWSATNEKLFF. The CDR3 bases are TGCGCCAGCAGCCAACCTACAGGGCTCTGGAGTGCAACTAATGAAAAACTGTTTTTT.

CDR3 sequence reads: CSVGRRGDLSEAFF. The CDR3 coding sequence is TGCAGCGTTGGCCGGCGGGGGGATCTGAGTGAAGCTTTCTTT. This chain connects TRBV29-1 to TRBJ1-1, with a possible D match to TRBD1 (5 bases). Trimming removed 4 bases from V and 7 bases from J, with 19 bases in between. The CDR3 has 14 amino acids. Germline CDR1 and CDR2: SQVTM and ANQGSEA.

The chain uses TRBV11-2 and TRBJ2-5; a possible D gene is TRBD2 (5 bases). V was pared by 4 bases and J by 3 bases, with 15 bases between. Germline V lookup: CDR1 SGHAT, CDR2 FQNNGV. The CDR3 sequence is 15 residues long. CDR3: CASSSASGIKETQYF. In DNA, the CDR3 is TGTGCCAGCAGCTCCGCATCCGGGATTAAAGAGACCCAGTACTTC.

The rearrangement uses TRBV19 and TRBJ1-5; 7 bases line up with TRBD1. This CDR3 is 14 amino acids long. Losses at the gene ends were 10 bases for V and 1 base for J; bases not matched to a gene: 7. The germline CDR1 and CDR2 sequences are LNHDA and SQIVND (reference sequence). The CDR3: CATNTGDSNQPQHF. CDR3 bases: TGTGCCACCAATACAGGGGACAGCAATCAGCCCCAGCATTTT. Together with reference TRBV19 and TRBJ1-5, the CDR3 gives the full variable domain: DGGITQSPKYLFRKEGQNVTLSCEQNLNHDAMYWYRQDPGQGLRLIYYSQIVNDFQKGDIAEGYSVSREKKESFPLTVTSAQKNPTAFYLCATNTGDSNQPQHFGDGTRLSIL.

The chain links TRBV6-6 to TRBJ2-1, with TRBD2 identical over 8 bases. V shed 7 bases and J 0 bases; nucleotides not matched to a gene: 5. This CDR3 comprises 15 residues. Germline values: CDR1 MNHNY, CDR2 SVGAGI (reference sequence). CDR3 sequence: CASTERGSSYNEQFF. In DNA, the CDR3 is TGTGCCAGCACGGAGCGGGGGAGCTCCTACAATGAGCAGTTCTTC.

The V gene is TRBV5-1, the J gene TRBJ2-5; possible D gene TRBD1, 6 bases. The V and J ends lost 2 bases and 1 base respectively, with 6 bases between them. From germline, CDR1 is SGHRS and CDR2 YFSETQ. There are 13 residues in the CDR3. The CDR3 region has the DNA TGCGCCAGCAGCTTACAGGGCCAAGAGACCCAGTACTTC. Encoded protein: CASSLQGQETQYF.

This chain links TRBV5-1 with TRBJ2-7; 10 positions agree with TRBD1. Unmatched junction bases numbered 6, after V lost 3 bases and J lost 6 bases. The CDR3 has 14 residues. CDR1 is SGHRS, CDR2 YFSETQ, per germline. Here the CDR3 reads CASSYLTGGSEQYF. CDR3 nucleotide sequence: TGCGCCAGCAGCTATTTGACAGGGGGCTCCGAGCAGTACTTC.

V and J are TRBV5-6 and TRBJ1-6; unclear D gene. Germline CDR1 and CDR2: SGHDT and YYEEEE. The CDR3 contains 14 residues. The ends were cut back, 0 bases at V and 7 bases at J, with 8 bases in the middle. The CDR3 DNA follows: TGTGCCAGCAGCTTGGAACAGCTAAATTCACCCCTCCACTTT. Translated, it gives CASSLEQLNSPLHF.

The chain combines TRBV20-1 with TRBJ2-7; the D gene is possibly TRBD2 (6 bases). CDR1 and CDR2 (germline): DFQATT, SNEGSKA (reference sequence). Trimming took 3 bases from V and 9 from J, leaving 12 bases between them. The CDR3 has 11 residues. CDR3 region: CSARSGERQYF. The CDR3 coding sequence is TGCAGTGCTAGGTCGGGGGAACGGCAGTACTTC.

The V call is TRBV5-1, the J call TRBJ2-5; no clear D. The germline V gene has CDR1 SGHRS and CDR2 YFSETQ. The CDR3 is 12 residues long. The germline V and J ends were trimmed by 2 bases and 3 bases, with 5 bases remaining between them. CDR3 sequence reads: CASSLSEETQYF. CDR3 in DNA: TGCGCCAGCAGCTTATCCGAAGAGACCCAGTACTTC.

CDR3 nucleotides: TGCGCCAGCAGCCCAGGTGGGACAGGGGGAGTCTCCCAAGAGACCCAGTACTTC. It yields the protein CASSPGGTGGVSQETQYF. The rearrangement uses TRBV4-1 and TRBJ2-5; 11 bases agree with TRBD1. CDR1 and CDR2 from the germline V gene are MGHRA and YSYEKL. Trimming removed 4 bases from V and 1 base from J; junction bases left unmatched: 11. The CDR3 is 18 residues long.

The chain couples TRBV10-3 to TRBJ1-2; 8 positions match TRBD1. Trimming cost V 8 bases and J 3 bases; bases outside gene matches: 26. The CDR3 spans 20 residues. Germline CDR1 is ENHRY and CDR2 is SYGVKD. The chain's CDR3 is CAIGVGKGAGGEQGDYGYTF. DNA for the CDR3: TGTGCCATCGGTGTGGGAAAGGGGGCTGGCGGGGAACAGGGGGACTATGGCTACACCTTC.